What follows is one T cell receptor beta chain and its context. Its cognate antigen is unknown. V was pared by 3 bases and J by 3 bases, with 12 bases between. Germline values: CDR1 SGHDT, CDR2 YYEEEE. The CDR3 has 15 residues. This entry belongs to a study of cytomegalovirus exposure and HLA in healthy donors. Study observations and caveats: The study labeled under 200 TCR beta chains cytomegalovirus-associated. In vitro work confirmed that a few CMV-associated chains recognize CMV antigens. In a later analysis, roughly 17,000 TCR beta sequences were associated with HLA alleles at 0.05 false discovery rate.

The PCR employed 60 Vbeta primers together with 13 Jbeta primers. Measured with immunoSEQ multiplex PCR; TCRdb has only the in-frame clones, and not every one. The sample has some 120,000 clones, 81% seen once. The V gene is TRBV5-6, the J gene TRBJ1-4, with D perhaps matching TRBD1 (6 bases). This TCR derives from a woman between 25 and 40 years old in good health and CMV-seronegative. The sample was PBMCs. In DNA, the CDR3 is TGTGCCAGCAGCTCACGACAGGAAGCTAATGAAAAACTGTTTTTT. It specifies CASSSRQEANEKLFF.